This is a list of T cell receptor beta chains from one sample in a study of prognosis after radiotherapy for stage I lung cancer. TCRdb processed the multiplex PCR reads anew with MiXCR; each CDR3 protein has one entry. The top ten hold 55% to 70% of the sample, which has about 22,000 distinct CDR3 sequences, around 37% seen once. Material: PBMCs, obtained before or after stereotactic body radiation therapy (not recorded which). All receptors derive from a donor at least 50 years old with non-small cell lung cancer. Each CDR3 is given with its conserved first and last residue. Size is omitted from some rows. Given values are once, few, many or a class for expanded clones.

CDR3 protein	clone size	V gene	J gene
CATSDSRTLQETQYF	many	TRBV24-1	TRBJ2-5
CASRIGTAILYSNQPQHF	many	TRBV19	TRBJ1-5
CAISGGQGPGNTIYF	many	TRBV10-3	TRBJ1-3
CATSDSTAGNTIYF	many	TRBV24-1	TRBJ1-3
CASSPRTGNTGELFF	many	TRBV9	TRBJ2-2
CSARELGQEQETQYF	many	TRBV20-1	TRBJ2-5
CASSFVSGRTEAFF	many	TRBV11-3	TRBJ1-1
CASSSRDRKEYF	-	TRBV6-5	TRBJ2-7
CASISGLAGAYEQYF	-	TRBV6-9	TRBJ2-7
CASSSTPGRRTGTQYF	-	TRBV27	TRBJ2-3
CASSRDKVNTEAFF	few	TRBV12-3/TRBV12-4	TRBJ1-1
CASSEEKVWQPQHF	many	TRBV6-2/TRBV6-3	TRBJ1-5
CASSIAGTDSGNTIYF	many	TRBV19	TRBJ1-3
CASSIGFLGDEQYF	many	TRBV19	TRBJ2-7
CAWRSTGGSNYGYTF	-	TRBV30	TRBJ1-2
CAVGTGGNEQFF	many	TRBV15	TRBJ2-1
CASSQDRRDTQYF	-	TRBV3-1	TRBJ2-3
CASSRNGATTSPLHF	many	TRBV2	TRBJ1-6
CATKSSGPVSYEQYF	-	TRBV24-1	TRBJ2-7
CSASSGSVSPLHF	many	TRBV20-1	TRBJ1-6
CASSIDQQGGEQYF	many	TRBV19	TRBJ2-7
CASQVRQVMNTEAFF	-	TRBV5-1	TRBJ1-1
CASRTWMRRTEAFF	once	TRBV28	TRBJ1-1
CASSLGNGETQYF	many	TRBV5-1	TRBJ2-5
CASSLGGQGGHTQYF	-	TRBV27	TRBJ2-3
CASSQAWDSITGELFF	many	TRBV3-1	TRBJ2-2
CSVDSNQPQHF	many	TRBV29-1	TRBJ1-5
CASSVVGGREDGYTF	-	TRBV2	TRBJ1-2
CASSQGQGLSGYTF	-	TRBV6-1	TRBJ1-2
CASTPYGTGGRQYF	-	TRBV6-1	TRBJ2-7
CASSPGPTNEKLFF	many	TRBV4-2	TRBJ1-4
CASSKQGYGPAEQFF	many	TRBV19	TRBJ2-1
CASSPNRAFGTDTQYF	many	TRBV7-2	TRBJ2-3
CASSAGNRVNEQFF	few	TRBV10-1	TRBJ2-1
CASRSGSGSSVEQYF	many	TRBV28	TRBJ2-7
CAWRTAYEQYF	-	TRBV30	TRBJ2-7
CASSEAGRGPGYTF	-	TRBV6-1	TRBJ1-2
CASSSGLAANTGELFF	many	TRBV9	TRBJ2-2
CASSPGTSGRDPSSYEQYF	-	TRBV12-3/TRBV12-4	TRBJ2-7
CASSPSPGGGQETQYF	few	TRBV7-9	TRBJ2-5
CASIGLAGVWETQYF	many	TRBV6-2/TRBV6-3	TRBJ2-5
CASSLGGGVNEQFF	once	TRBV7-7	TRBJ2-1
CSARKMDRGSYEQYF	many	TRBV20-1	TRBJ2-7
CASILGLYNEQFF	once	TRBV7-7	TRBJ2-1
CSARVGGSYETQYF	-	TRBV20-1	TRBJ2-5
CAISLSSGSYYEQYF	few	TRBV7-2	TRBJ2-7